This record concerns one T cell receptor beta chain sequence. The CDR3 loop spans 15 amino acids. Germline V gene sequence: CDR1 KGHSY, CDR2 FQNENV. V gave up 2 bases and J gave up 0 bases, with 8 bases separating them. Enrolled during active infection, Seattle patients were then followed longitudinally. This sample is part of a study of blood T cell repertoires in COVID-19. The wider study: Samples of COVID-19 (acute and convalescent) were obtained from the United States, Italy and Spain. Sources were T cells, B-cell-depleted T cells, or PBMCs; the material itself was cDNA or gDNA.

Authors' analysis steps: For nucleated cells, counts were estimated from reference gene primer amplification. Sequenced by immunoSEQ multiplex PCR; TCRdb stores in-frame clones only, minus some. That table is the source of V, J and clone size, and D and trimming were worked out from the DNA. Altogether about 480,000 clones are present, about 91% being singletons, with the ten largest covering roughly 0.92%. This clonotype was sampled from a man aged 18 to 29 with COVID-19, enrolled during active disease. V gene TRBV16 combines with J gene TRBJ2-1; unclear D gene. The sample taken for sequencing was peripheral blood. Here the CDR3 reads CASSQSVSSYNEQFF. CDR3 DNA sequence: TGTGCCAGCAGCCAAAGTGTGAGCTCCTACAATGAGCAGTTCTTC.